This TCR beta chain came from a study of shared clonotypes between healthy human individuals. For sorted subsets, roughly 200 ng DNA per replicate equaled around 30,000 T cell genomes. The assay was immunoSEQ multiplex PCR, and TCRdb's table has in-frame clones only and misses some. Of approximately 840,000 clones listed, about 96% are singletons. The naive CD8 fraction comprised CD45RO-negative cells positively selected for CCR7 and excluded terminally differentiated effector memory CD45RA+ cells. CDR1 is GTSNPN, CDR2 SVGIG, per germline (reference sequence). This CDR3 has 13 amino acids. V shed 8 bases and J shed 4 bases, with 17 bases lying between them.

The specimen was naive CD8+ T cells sorted from blood. V is TRBV30 and J is TRBJ1-1, with D perhaps matching TRBD1 (6 bases). This receptor was taken from a man under 40 in good health. CDR3 residues: CAGNRDLSTEAFF. DNA for the CDR3: TGTGCCGGTAACAGGGATTTAAGCACTGAAGCTTTCTTT.